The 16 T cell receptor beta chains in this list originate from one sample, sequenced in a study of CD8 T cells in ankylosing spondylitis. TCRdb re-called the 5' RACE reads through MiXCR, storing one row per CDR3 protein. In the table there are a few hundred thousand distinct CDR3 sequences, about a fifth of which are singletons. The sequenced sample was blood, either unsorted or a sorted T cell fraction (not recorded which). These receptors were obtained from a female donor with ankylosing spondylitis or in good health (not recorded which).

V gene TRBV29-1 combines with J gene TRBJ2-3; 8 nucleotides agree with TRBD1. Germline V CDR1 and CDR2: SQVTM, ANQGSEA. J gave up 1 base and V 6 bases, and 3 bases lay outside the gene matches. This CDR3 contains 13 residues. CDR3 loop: CSVLTGGTDTQYF. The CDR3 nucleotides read TGCAGCGTCTTGACAGGGGGCACAGATACGCAGTATTTT.

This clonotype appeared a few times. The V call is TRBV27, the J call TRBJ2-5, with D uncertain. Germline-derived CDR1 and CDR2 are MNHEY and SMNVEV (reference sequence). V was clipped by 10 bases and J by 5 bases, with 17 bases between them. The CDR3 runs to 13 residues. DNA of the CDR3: TGTGCCACCTCGGCCCGCCAATCGGAGACCCAGTACTTC. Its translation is CATSARQSETQYF.

This CDR3 is CASSLSVGSDGAKNIQYF. The CDR3 nucleotides read TGTGCCAGCAGCCTCTCCGTCGGGAGCGATGGGGCCAAAAACATTCAGTACTTC. The V gene is TRBV7-9, the J gene TRBJ2-4; D may be TRBD2 (6 bases). The germline gives CDR1 SEHNR, CDR2 FQNEAQ (reference sequence). V was trimmed by 5 bases and J by 1 base, leaving 21 bases between them. This CDR3 is built from 18 residues.

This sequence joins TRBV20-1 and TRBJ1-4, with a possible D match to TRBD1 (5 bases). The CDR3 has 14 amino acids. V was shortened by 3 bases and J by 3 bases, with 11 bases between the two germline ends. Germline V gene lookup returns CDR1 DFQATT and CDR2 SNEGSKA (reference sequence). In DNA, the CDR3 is TGCAGTGCTAGCCCTCCGGGACCTAATGAAAAACTGTTTTTT. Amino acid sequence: CSASPPGPNEKLFF.

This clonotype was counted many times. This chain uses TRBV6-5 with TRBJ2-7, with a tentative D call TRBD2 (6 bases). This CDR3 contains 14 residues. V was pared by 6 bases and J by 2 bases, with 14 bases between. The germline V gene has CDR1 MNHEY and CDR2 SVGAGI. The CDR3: CASRTGGLPYEQYF. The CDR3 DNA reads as TGTGCCAGCAGGACTGGGGGACTCCCCTACGAGCAGTACTTC.

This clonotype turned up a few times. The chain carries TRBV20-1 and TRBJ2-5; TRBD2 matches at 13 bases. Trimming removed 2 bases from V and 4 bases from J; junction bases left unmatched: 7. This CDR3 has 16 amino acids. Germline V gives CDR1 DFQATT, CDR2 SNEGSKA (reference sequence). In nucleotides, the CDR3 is TGCAGTGCTAGAACCGGACTAGCGGGAGCGATAGAGACCCAGTACTTC. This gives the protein CSARTGLAGAIETQYF.

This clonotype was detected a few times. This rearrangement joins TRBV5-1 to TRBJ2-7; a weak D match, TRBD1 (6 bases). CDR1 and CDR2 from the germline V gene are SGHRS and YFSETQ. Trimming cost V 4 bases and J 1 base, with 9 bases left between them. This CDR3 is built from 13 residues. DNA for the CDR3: TGCGCCAGCAGCCCAGGGGTTTCCTACGAGCAGTACTTC. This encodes CASSPGVSYEQYF.

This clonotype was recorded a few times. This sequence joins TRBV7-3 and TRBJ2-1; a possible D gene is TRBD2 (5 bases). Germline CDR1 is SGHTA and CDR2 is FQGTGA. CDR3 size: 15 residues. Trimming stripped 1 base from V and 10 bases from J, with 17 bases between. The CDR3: CASSLIPSNPGEQFF. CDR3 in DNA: TGTGCCAGCAGCTTAATCCCTAGCAATCCCGGGGAGCAGTTCTTC.

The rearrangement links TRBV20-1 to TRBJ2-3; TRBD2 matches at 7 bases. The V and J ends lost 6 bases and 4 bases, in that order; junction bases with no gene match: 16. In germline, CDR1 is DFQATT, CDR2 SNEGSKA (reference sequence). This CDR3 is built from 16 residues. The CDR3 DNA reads TGCAGTGCAGCCTCGAGGCGGGAGCAGGTAGCAGATACGCAGTATTTT. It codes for CSAASRREQVADTQYF.

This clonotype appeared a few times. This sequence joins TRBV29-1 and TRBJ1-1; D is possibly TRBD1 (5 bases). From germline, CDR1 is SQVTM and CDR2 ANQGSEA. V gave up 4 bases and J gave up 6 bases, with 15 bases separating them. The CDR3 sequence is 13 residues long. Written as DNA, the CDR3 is TGCAGCGTTGGGGCAGGGAACTGGGCTGAAGCTTTCTTT. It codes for CSVGAGNWAEAFF.

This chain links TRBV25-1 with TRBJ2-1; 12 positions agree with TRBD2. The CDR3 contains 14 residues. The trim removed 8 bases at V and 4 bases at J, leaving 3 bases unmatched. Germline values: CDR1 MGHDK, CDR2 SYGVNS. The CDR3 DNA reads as TGTGCCAGCGGACTAGCGGGAACTTACAATGAGCAGTTCTTC. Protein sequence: CASGLAGTYNEQFF.

The CDR3: CASSLTRGKRDEQFF. CDR3 DNA: TGTGCCAGCAGCCTTACTAGGGGGAAGAGAGATGAGCAGTTCTTC. The chain links TRBV7-8 to TRBJ2-1; D might be TRBD1 (6 bases). The V and J ends lost 5 bases and 8 bases respectively, with 19 bases between them. The length of the CDR3 is 15 residues. Looked up from germline, CDR1 is SGHVS and CDR2 is FQNEAQ.

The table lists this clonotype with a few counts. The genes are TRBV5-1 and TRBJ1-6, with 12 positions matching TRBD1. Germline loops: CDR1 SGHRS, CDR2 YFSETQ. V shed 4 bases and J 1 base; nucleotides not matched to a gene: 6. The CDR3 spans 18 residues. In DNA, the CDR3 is TGCGCCAGCAGCCTCCGGGACAGGGGGCGATCCTATAATTCACCCCTCCACTTT. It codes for CASSLRDRGRSYNSPLHF.

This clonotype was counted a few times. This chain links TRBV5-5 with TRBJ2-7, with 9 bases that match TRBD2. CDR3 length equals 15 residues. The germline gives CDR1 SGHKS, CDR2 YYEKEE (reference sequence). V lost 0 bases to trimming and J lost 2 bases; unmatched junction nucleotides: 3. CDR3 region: CASSLGLAAAYEQYF. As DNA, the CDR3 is TGTGCCAGCAGCTTGGGACTAGCGGCGGCCTACGAGCAGTACTTC. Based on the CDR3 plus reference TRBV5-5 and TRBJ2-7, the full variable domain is DAGVTQSPTHLIKTRGQQVTLRCSPISGHKSVSWYQQVLGQGPQFIFQYYEKEERGRGNFPDRFSARQFPNYSSELNVNALLLGDSALYLCASSLGLAAAYEQYFGPGTRLTVT.

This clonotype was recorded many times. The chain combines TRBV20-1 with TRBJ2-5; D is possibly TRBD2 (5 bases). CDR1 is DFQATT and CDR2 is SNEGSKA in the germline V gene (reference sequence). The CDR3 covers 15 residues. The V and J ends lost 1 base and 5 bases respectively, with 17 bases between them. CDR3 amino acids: CSARVTRPGLETQYF. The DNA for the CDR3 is TGCAGTGCTAGAGTGACCAGACCAGGACTGGAGACCCAGTACTTC.

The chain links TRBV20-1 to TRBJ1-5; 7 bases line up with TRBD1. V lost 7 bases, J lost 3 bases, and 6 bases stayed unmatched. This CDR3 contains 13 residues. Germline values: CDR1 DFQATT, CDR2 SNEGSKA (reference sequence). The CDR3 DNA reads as TGCAGTGGGACACAGGGGATCAATCAGCCCCAGCATTTT. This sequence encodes CSGTQGINQPQHF.